These 26 T cell receptor beta chains originate from one sample sequenced in a study of blood T cell repertoires in COVID-19. Sequenced by immunoSEQ multiplex PCR; TCRdb stores in-frame clones only, minus some. Altogether approximately 200,000 clones are present, roughly four fifths being singletons, with the ten largest covering 1.8%. Sequencing used PBMCs or T cells enriched from blood (not recorded which). These receptor sequences come from a man in his 60s who had recovered from COVID-19.

CDR3 loop: CSVLMAGRTEAFF. The CDR3 coding sequence is TGCAGCGTTTTGATGGCAGGGAGGACTGAAGCTTTCTTT. This chain connects TRBV29-1 to TRBJ1-1, with TRBD1 as a possible D gene (5 bases). Germline V gene sequence: CDR1 SQVTM, CDR2 ANQGSEA. The CDR3 contains 13 residues. V was cut by 5 bases and J by 5 bases, with 15 bases left in between.

The rearrangement links TRBV11-3 to TRBJ2-7, with 11 bases aligning to TRBD2. In germline, CDR1 is SGHNT, CDR2 YENEEA. Trimming at V came to 5 bases and at J to 7 bases, leaving 10 bases not matched to a gene. There are 15 residues in the CDR3. As DNA, the CDR3 is TGTGCCAGCAGCGTCCTAGCGGGGGGTATTCTGGAGCAGTACTTC. The encoded protein is CASSVLAGGILEQYF.

This clone has a single count. The chain employs TRBV11-1 and TRBJ1-2, with a weak D call TRBD1 (6 bases). Germline CDR1 and CDR2: SGHAT and FQDESV (reference sequence). V was pared by 6 bases and J by 6 bases, with 17 bases between. This CDR3 comprises 14 residues. The CDR3 spells CASRRIAGANGYTF. The CDR3 nucleotides are TGTGCCAGCAGAAGAATTGCAGGGGCGAATGGCTACACCTTC. The full variable domain, its missing parts supplied by reference TRBV11-1 and TRBJ1-2, is EAEVAQSPRYKITEKSQAVAFWCDPISGHATLYWYRQILGQGPELLVQFQDESVVDDSQLPKDRFSAERLKGVDSTLKIQPAELGDSAMYLCASRRIAGANGYTFGSGTRLTVV.

The V gene is TRBV11-1, the J gene TRBJ1-1; D uncertain. V lost 4 bases and J 3 bases, leaving 15 bases between the germline ends. From germline, CDR1 is SGHAT and CDR2 FQDESV (reference sequence). This CDR3 comprises 15 residues. CDR3 nucleotide sequence: TGTGCCAGCAGCTCAACTCGGAGAGAGGACACTGAAGCTTTCTTT. Translation: CASSSTRREDTEAFF.

The chain recombines TRBV4-1 with TRBJ2-3; 10 bases match TRBD2. Germline CDR1 MGHRA, CDR2 YSYEKL. J was trimmed by 5 bases and V by 3 bases; bases with no gene match: 14. The CDR3 has 18 residues. DNA for the CDR3: TGCGCCAGCAGCCACCAACCCCAGCGGGGGGGCCAGGAAGATACGCAGTATTTT. Translation: CASSHQPQRGGQEDTQYF.

The chain links TRBV24-1 to TRBJ2-7, with 7 bases fitting TRBD2. CDR1 is KGHDR, CDR2 SFDVKD, per germline. The CDR3 runs 14 residues. With 5 bases clipped from V and 3 bases from J, the junction kept 6 bases outside the gene matches. CDR3 in amino acids: CATSVATSSYEQYF. CDR3 bases: TGTGCCACCAGTGTCGCGACTAGCAGCTACGAGCAGTACTTC.

The chain links TRBV9 to TRBJ1-2, with D possibly TRBD1 on 5 matching bases. V lost 4 bases, J lost 0 bases, and 10 bases lay in between. The CDR3 has 14 residues. Germline assignment: CDR1 SGDLS and CDR2 YYNGEE. CDR3 residues: CASSKSTANYGYTF. CDR3 coding DNA: TGTGCCAGCAGCAAGTCGACAGCTAACTATGGCTACACCTTC.

V is TRBV11-1 and J is TRBJ2-1, with D uncertain. The germline gives CDR1 SGHAT, CDR2 FQDESV (reference sequence). The ends were cut back, 1 base at V and 9 bases at J, with 10 bases in the middle. This CDR3 is 13 amino acids long. This CDR3 is CASSLEATGEQFF. The DNA of the CDR3 is TGTGCCAGCAGCTTAGAAGCGACGGGTGAGCAGTTCTTC.

V is TRBV6-5 and J is TRBJ2-3; D gene unclear. The V end was cut by 1 base, the J end by 2 bases, with 4 bases between. This CDR3 spans 13 amino acids. Germline CDR1 is MNHEY and CDR2 is SVGAGI. DNA of the CDR3: TGTGCCAGCAGTTACTTAAACACAGATACGCAGTATTTT. Translating it yields CASSYLNTDTQYF.

V gene TRBV3-1 (or the pseudogene TRBV3-2) combines with J gene TRBJ1-4, with D maybe TRBD1 (5 bases). Trimming shortened V by 0 bases and J by 13 bases, and 21 bases separated the two germline ends. Germline loops: CDR1 LGHDT, CDR2 YNNKEL (reference sequence). CDR3 length: 16 residues. The CDR3 DNA is TGTGCCAGCAGCCAAGAACGGGGGTCAGGGAATGAGGCACTGTTTTTT. This sequence encodes CASSQERGSGNEALFF.

V gene TRBV27 combines with J gene TRBJ1-6, with 8 bases matching TRBD1. This CDR3 spans 15 amino acids. V gave up 10 bases and J gave up 8 bases; unmatched junction bases: 13. CDR1 is MNHEY and CDR2 is SMNVEV in the germline V gene (reference sequence). Here the CDR3 reads CATHTWTGSDSPLHF. The CDR3 DNA reads as TGTGCCACCCATACCTGGACAGGGTCGGATTCACCCCTCCACTTT.

This clone has a handful of counts. The rearrangement uses TRBV10-2 and TRBJ2-4, with TRBD1 matching 7 bases. The CDR3 contains 12 residues. Germline trimming cut 10 bases from V and 11 bases from J; bases unmatched to any gene: 11. CDR1 WSHSY and CDR2 SAAADI come from the germline V gene. The CDR3 here is CATSLQGSVQYF. As DNA, the CDR3 is TGCGCCACCAGCCTACAGGGGTCGGTTCAGTACTTC.

J is TRBJ1-2 and V is TRBV7-2, with a weak D call TRBD1 (6 bases). The CDR3 totals 16 residues. V was shortened by 5 bases and J by 1 base, with 17 bases between the two germline ends. The germline gives CDR1 SGHTA, CDR2 FQGNSA. CDR3 coding DNA: TGTGCCAGCAGCGTTAGGGGAGGGGGTTTTAACTATGGCTACACCTTC. It specifies CASSVRGGGFNYGYTF.

V is TRBV19 and J is TRBJ1-5; TRBD1 agrees at 8 bases. Germline CDR1 reads LNHDA; CDR2 reads SQIVND (reference sequence). CDR3 length: 14 amino acids. Trimming at V came to 10 bases and at J to 3 bases, leaving 8 bases not matched to a gene. CDR3 DNA: TGTGCCACTTCGGACAGGGACCTCAATCAGCCCCAGCATTTT. It is translated as CATSDRDLNQPQHF.

This clone has just a few counts. The chain combines TRBV6-5 with TRBJ1-1, with 9 bases identical to TRBD1. This CDR3 contains 13 residues. The germline V gene has CDR1 MNHEY and CDR2 SVGAGI. After removal of 8 bases from V and 5 bases from J, the junction contained 6 bases not matched to a gene. In nucleotides, the CDR3 is TGTGCCAGCCGCCGGGACAGGGTTACTGAAGCTTTCTTT. Translating it yields CASRRDRVTEAFF.

The chain recombines TRBV29-1 with TRBJ2-7, with 11 nucleotides matching TRBD1. The CDR3 is made up of 12 amino acids. CDR1 is SQVTM, CDR2 ANQGSEA, per germline. V was pared by 8 bases and J by 6 bases, with 6 bases of the junction left unmatched. CDR3 residues: CSYRTGGGEQYF. CDR3 nucleotide sequence: TGCAGCTACCGGACAGGGGGCGGCGAGCAGTACTTC.

This rearrangement joins TRBV5-3 to TRBJ1-1, with D perhaps matching TRBD1 (5 bases). TRBV5-3 has ORF status, its function being uncertain. V gave up 0 bases and J gave up 1 base, with 13 bases separating them. This CDR3 is built from 16 residues. This chain's CDR3 is CARSLVSGHKNTEAFF. DNA of the CDR3: TGTGCCAGAAGCTTGGTTTCAGGGCACAAGAACACTGAAGCTTTCTTT.

The chain links TRBV15 to TRBJ1-3; D possibly corresponds to TRBD1 (5 bases). CDR1 is LNHNV and CDR2 is YYDKDF in the germline V gene (reference sequence). The V and J ends lost 0 bases and 2 bases respectively, with 8 bases between them. The CDR3 is 15 amino acids. Here the CDR3 reads CATSRDRGAGNTIYF. For the CDR3, the DNA is TGTGCCACCAGCAGAGATCGGGGGGCTGGAAACACCATATATTTT.

The rearrangement joins TRBV19 to TRBJ2-7; D remains ambiguous. CDR1 is LNHDA and CDR2 is SQIVND in the germline V gene (reference sequence). The CDR3 extends over 13 amino acids. V dropped 3 bases and J dropped 0 bases, with 6 bases sitting between them. The CDR3: CASSMYNSYEQYF. CDR3 sequence (DNA): TGTGCCAGTAGTATGTACAACTCCTACGAGCAGTACTTC.

The V and J genes are TRBV24-1 and TRBJ1-1; no firm D call. The germline V gene has CDR1 KGHDR and CDR2 SFDVKD. Trimming shortened V by 4 bases and J by 1 base, and 9 bases separated the two germline ends. The CDR3 consists of 14 residues. The CDR3 nucleotides read TGTGCCACCAGTGACAACACCCCGAACACTGAAGCTTTCTTT. It codes for CATSDNTPNTEAFF.

V usage is TRBV12-5 and J usage is TRBJ1-2; TRBD1 aligns across 7 bases. J was trimmed by 4 bases and V by 5 bases; bases with no gene match: 7. This CDR3 has 14 amino acids. The germline CDR1 and CDR2 sequences are LGHNT and FRNRAP. The CDR3 is CASGTRQGPYGYTF. The CDR3 DNA sequence: TGTGCTAGTGGTACCCGACAGGGCCCCTATGGCTACACCTTC.

V gene TRBV18 combines with J gene TRBJ2-7; TRBD2 might be the D (5 bases). The CDR3 has 13 amino acids. The ends were cut back, 4 bases at V and 5 bases at J, with 12 bases in the middle. Looked up from germline, CDR1 is KGHSH and CDR2 is LQKENI. The CDR3 loop reads CASSQAHGDEQYF. The DNA of the CDR3 is TGTGCCAGCTCACAGGCGCACGGGGACGAGCAGTACTTC.

The chain employs TRBV5-1 and TRBJ1-3, with D tentatively TRBD1 (5 bases). CDR3 length: 17 amino acids. V gave up 0 bases and J gave up 3 bases, with 16 bases separating them. CDR1 and CDR2 (germline): SGHRS, YFSETQ. This CDR3 is CASSLATPGVLGNTIYF. The CDR3 bases are TGCGCCAGCAGCTTGGCGACGCCGGGGGTACTTGGAAACACCATATATTTT.

This clone has a single count. V gene TRBV3-1 (or the pseudogene TRBV3-2) combines with J gene TRBJ1-3; D might be TRBD1 (5 bases). CDR3 length: 15 residues. In germline, CDR1 is LGHDT, CDR2 YNNKEL (reference sequence). With 0 bases removed from V and 5 bases from J, the gap between germline ends came to 11 bases. This CDR3 reads CASSQDQGGRNTIYF. CDR3 sequence (DNA): TGTGCCAGCAGCCAAGATCAGGGAGGAAGAAACACCATATATTTT.

The V call is TRBV2, the J call TRBJ2-3, with D perhaps matching TRBD1 (6 bases). CDR3 length: 15 residues. Looked up from germline, CDR1 is SNHLY and CDR2 is FYNNEI. Trimming cost V 3 bases and J 1 base, with 11 bases left between them. CDR3 in amino acids: CASSDNRAGTDTQYF. DNA of the CDR3: TGTGCCAGCAGTGATAACAGGGCTGGCACAGATACGCAGTATTTT.

This chain links TRBV5-6 with TRBJ2-7, with D tentatively TRBD2 (6 bases). The CDR3 is made up of 14 amino acids. V shed 4 bases and J shed 6 bases, with 17 bases lying between them. Per germline, CDR1 SGHDT and CDR2 YYEEEE. The CDR3 spells CASSLGTYPGEQYF. CDR3 sequence (DNA): TGTGCCAGCAGCCTGGGGACTTATCCGGGCGAGCAGTACTTC. The full variable domain, rest sourced from reference TRBV5-6 and TRBJ2-7, is DAGVTQSPTHLIKTRGQQVTLRCSPKSGHDTVSWYQQALGQGPQFIFQYYEEEERQRGNFPDRFSGHQFPNYSSELNVNALLLGDSALYLCASSLGTYPGEQYFGPGTRLTVT.